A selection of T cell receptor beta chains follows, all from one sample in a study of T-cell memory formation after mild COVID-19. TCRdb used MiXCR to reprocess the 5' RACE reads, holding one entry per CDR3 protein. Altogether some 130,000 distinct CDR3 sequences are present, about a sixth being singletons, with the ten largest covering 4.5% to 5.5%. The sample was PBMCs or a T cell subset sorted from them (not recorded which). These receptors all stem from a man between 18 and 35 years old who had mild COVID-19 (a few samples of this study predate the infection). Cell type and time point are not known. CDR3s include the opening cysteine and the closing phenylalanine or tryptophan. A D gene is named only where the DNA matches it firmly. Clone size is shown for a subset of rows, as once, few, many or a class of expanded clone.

CASSQDPGQGWFEQFF TGCGCCAGCAGCCAAGATCCAGGACAGGGGTGGTTTGAGCAGTTCTTC TRBD1 TRBJ2-1 TRBV4-3 many
CASSQGAGNGNTIYF TGCGCCAGCAGCCAAGGGGCAGGGAATGGAAACACCATATATTTT . TRBJ1-3 TRBV4-3 few
CSVCPWVADNEQFF TGCAGCGTTTGCCCCTGGGTAGCTGACAATGAGCAGTTCTTC . TRBJ2-1 TRBV29-1 many
CASSQGEGPYGYTF TGCGCCAGCAGCCAAGGCGAGGGACCCTATGGCTACACCTTC . TRBJ1-2 TRBV4-1 .
CASHSWQGDGYTF TGTGCCAGCCACTCCTGGCAGGGGGATGGCTACACCTTC TRBD1 TRBJ1-2 TRBV6-1 few
CSVDGGAYNEQFF TGCAGCGTTGACGGGGGGGCATACAATGAGCAGTTCTTC TRBD2 TRBJ2-1 TRBV29-1 .
CSAMGQGNQPQHF TGCAGTGCTATGGGACAGGGGAATCAGCCCCAGCATTTT TRBD1 TRBJ1-5 TRBV20-1 .
CASSPQGPGANVLTF TGCGCCAGCAGCCCACAGGGGCCTGGGGCCAACGTCCTGACTTTC TRBD1 TRBJ2-6 TRBV5-1 .
CSAREGRSDQPQHF TGCAGTGCTAGGGAAGGAAGGTCAGATCAGCCCCAGCATTTT . TRBJ1-5 TRBV20-1 few
CASTQGQGTGLLYF TGTGCCAGCACCCAGGGACAGGGGACCGGTCTTTTGTACTTC TRBD1 TRBJ2-4 TRBV3-1 few
CATSAPGSSYNEQFF TGTGCCACCAGTGCTCCGGGGAGCTCCTACAATGAGCAGTTCTTC . TRBJ2-1 TRBV24-1 few
CASSLLMGTGYGDTQYF TGTGCCAGCAGCTTGTTAATGGGGACAGGGTATGGAGATACGCAGTATTTT TRBD1 TRBJ2-3 TRBV7-8 few
CASSPTVAKNIQYF TGCGCCAGCAGTCCTACGGTAGCCAAAAACATTCAGTACTTC . TRBJ2-4 TRBV5-1 few
CASRLAGVSETQYF TGTGCCAGCAGACTAGCGGGGGTGTCCGAGACCCAGTACTTC TRBD2 TRBJ2-5 TRBV6-5 few
CSVATASSTDTQYF TGCAGCGTTGCGACTGCTAGTAGCACAGATACGCAGTATTTT . TRBJ2-3 TRBV29-1 .
CASSRTRGRGRPPNEQFF TGCGCCAGCAGCAGGACACGGGGTCGGGGTCGCCCCCCCAATGAGCAGTTCTTC . TRBJ2-1 TRBV4-3 .
CASRQEETQYF TGTGCCAGCAGACAGGAGGAGACCCAGTACTTC . TRBJ2-5 TRBV7-9 few
CASSLGQTAYNEQFF TGTGCCAGCAGCTTAGGGCAGACTGCCTACAATGAGCAGTTCTTC . TRBJ2-1 TRBV7-8 few
CASSLVDLLGQFF TGTGCCAGCAGCTTGGTCGATCTCCTGGGGCAGTTCTTC . TRBJ2-1 TRBV5-6 few
CASSGTGTPNEQFF TGTGCCAGCAGTGGGACAGGGACCCCCAATGAGCAGTTCTTC TRBD1 TRBJ2-1 TRBV2 .
CASSGTSKETQYF TGTGCCAGCAGCGGGACTAGCAAGGAGACCCAGTACTTC TRBD2 TRBJ2-5 TRBV7-2 .
CASSIRQGSETQYF TGTGCCAGCTCAATAAGACAGGGATCAGAGACCCAGTACTTC TRBD1 TRBJ2-5 TRBV18 once
CASSLGQGWGTEAFF TGCGCCAGCAGCTTGGGACAGGGTTGGGGCACTGAAGCTTTCTTT TRBD1 TRBJ1-1 TRBV5-1 few
CASSSPGSNEQFF TGTGCCAGCAGCTCCCCCGGTTCCAATGAGCAGTTCTTC . TRBJ2-1 TRBV7-3 .
CACPGPQGTQYF TGTGCCTGCCCGGGACCCCAGGGGACCCAGTACTTC . TRBJ2-5 TRBV30 few
CASSQSFGTPSF TGTGCCAGCAGCCAGTCCTTCGGGACCCCATCCTTC . TRBJ2-5 TRBV3-1 .
CASSQRSGVIYGYTF TGCGCCAGCAGCCAACGCTCGGGGGTTATCTATGGCTACACCTTC . TRBJ1-2 TRBV4-3 few
CASSTETGTGELFF TGTGCCAGCAGCACTGAGACAGGCACCGGGGAGCTGTTTTTT . TRBJ2-2 TRBV7-8 few
CASSYWPGGPHTGELFF TGTGCCAGCAGTTACTGGCCCGGGGGACCTCACACCGGGGAGCTGTTTTTT . TRBJ2-2 TRBV12-3/TRBV12-4 many
CVTAQGARADTQYF TGTGTCACGGCCCAGGGGGCGCGGGCAGATACGCAGTATTTT TRBD1 TRBJ2-3 TRBV27 .
CASSLMGPGTGELFF TGTGCCAGCAGTTTAATGGGTCCCGGCACCGGGGAGCTGTTTTTT . TRBJ2-2 TRBV27 .
CASSLVGLEETQYF TGCGCCAGCAGCTTGGTGGGACTAGAGGAGACCCAGTACTTC TRBD2 TRBJ2-5 TRBV5-1 .
CASSLRTASYEQYF TGTGCCAGCAGTCTCCGGACGGCCAGCTACGAGCAGTACTTC . TRBJ2-7 TRBV12-3/TRBV12-4 few
CASSPLPSFTDTQYF TGTGCCAGCTCACCACTCCCGAGTTTCACAGATACGCAGTATTTT . TRBJ2-3 TRBV18 few
CAVGTGLGTDTQYF TGTGCCGTCGGAACGGGACTGGGCACAGATACGCAGTATTTT . TRBJ2-3 TRBV7-7 .
CASGNRAPLHF TGTGCCAGCGGGAACAGGGCGCCCCTCCACTTT . TRBJ1-6 TRBV12-3/TRBV12-4 few
CSVTGTGGSETQYF TGCAGCGTTACCGGGACAGGGGGAAGTGAGACCCAGTACTTC TRBD1 TRBJ2-5 TRBV29-1 few
CASSFSRTSGAAGGTQYF TGTGCCAGCAGTTTCTCGAGGACTAGCGGGGCCGCCGGGGGGACCCAGTACTTC TRBD2 TRBJ2-5 TRBV6-2/TRBV6-3 .
CASSLAGTWNEQFF TGCGCCAGCAGCTTGGCGGGGACGTGGAATGAGCAGTTCTTC . TRBJ2-1 TRBV5-1 few
CASSMGQGTDTQYF TGCGCCAGCAGCATGGGACAGGGAACAGATACGCAGTATTTT TRBD1 TRBJ2-3 TRBV5-1 few
CASSYRLARRDEQFF TGTGCCAGCAGCTACCGACTAGCCCGGCGCGATGAGCAGTTCTTC TRBD2 TRBJ2-1 TRBV7-8 few
CSASDRLNEKLFF TGCAGTGCTTCCGACAGATTAAATGAAAAACTGTTTTTT . TRBJ1-4 TRBV20-1 .
CASSHGNSGGFEQFF TGTGCCAGCAGCCATGGTAATAGCGGGGGATTTGAGCAGTTCTTC TRBD2 TRBJ2-1 TRBV3-1 few
CASSTLAREETQYF TGTGCCAGCAGCACACTAGCGCGTGAAGAGACCCAGTACTTC TRBD2 TRBJ2-5 TRBV12-3/TRBV12-4 many
CASRSVPNTGELFF TGCGCCAGCAGGTCCGTCCCGAACACCGGGGAGCTGTTTTTT . TRBJ2-2 TRBV5-1 few
CASSLVLGETQYF TGCGCCAGCAGCTTGGTTTTAGGAGAGACCCAGTACTTC . TRBJ2-5 TRBV5-1 .
CASSFGTDLYEQYF TGTGCCAGCAGTTTCGGGACAGATCTTTACGAGCAGTACTTC TRBD1 TRBJ2-7 TRBV6-2/TRBV6-3 .
CASSWTVFPYNSPLHF TGTGCCAGCAGTTGGACCGTCTTCCCTTATAATTCACCCCTCCACTTT . TRBJ1-6 TRBV6-5 .
CASRTAGVRDTQYF TGTGCCAGCAGAACAGCAGGGGTGAGAGATACGCAGTATTTT . TRBJ2-3 TRBV11-2 few
CASRQRTGPEGTLHF TGTGCCAGCAGACAACGGACAGGACCCGAGGGGACCCTCCACTTT TRBD1 TRBJ1-6 TRBV6-2/TRBV6-3 few
CASSREQGSTEAFF TGTGCCAGCAGTCGCGAACAGGGGAGCACTGAAGCTTTCTTT TRBD1 TRBJ1-1 TRBV12-3/TRBV12-4 many
CASSLEVSGGQETQYF TGCGCCAGCAGCTTGGAGGTTAGCGGGGGGCAAGAGACCCAGTACTTC TRBD2 TRBJ2-5 TRBV5-1 few
CSVERGTDGYTF TGCAGCGTTGAAAGGGGGACAGATGGCTACACCTTC TRBD1 TRBJ1-2 TRBV29-1 .
CASAKEIMNTEAFF TGCGCCAGCGCGAAAGAGATCATGAACACTGAAGCTTTCTTT . TRBJ1-1 TRBV5-1 few
CASSYGAGAAQETQYF TGTGCCAGCAGTTACGGTGCCGGGGCAGCTCAAGAGACCCAGTACTTC . TRBJ2-5 TRBV6-2/TRBV6-3 few